The 20 T cell receptor beta chains below were found in one sample sequenced in a study of shared clonotypes between healthy human individuals. Terminally differentiated effector memory CD45RA+ cells were excluded from the naive CD8 cells, which were CD45RO-negative and positively selected for CCR7. The protocol was immunoSEQ multiplex PCR, while the TCRdb copy is restricted to in-frame clones and leaves out a portion. The sample has 760,000 or so clones, about 97% seen once. Sequenced sample: naive CD8+ T cells sorted from blood. These receptors originate from a man aged 25 to 45 in good health.

This chain uses TRBV7-9 with TRBJ2-2, with D perhaps matching TRBD2 (6 bases). CDR3 size: 13 residues. Germline V CDR1 and CDR2: SEHNR, FQNEAQ (reference sequence). The V end lost 6 bases, the J end lost 9 bases, and 14 bases lay between the germline ends. The CDR3, as DNA: TGTGCCAGCAGACCGGGAGAGGTATGGGAGCTGTTTTTT. Protein product: CASRPGEVWELFF.

The chain combines TRBV6-6 with TRBJ2-1; D remains ambiguous. Trimming cost V 3 bases and J 16 bases, with 13 bases left between them. Germline loops: CDR1 MNHNY, CDR2 SVGAGI (reference sequence). The CDR3 consists of 11 residues. The CDR3 DNA reads TGTGCCAGCAGTTATAGCCTAGACCCTTTCTTC. It codes for CASSYSLDPFF.

The chain carries TRBV28 and TRBJ2-2; TRBD2 aligns across 9 bases. CDR1 is MDHEN, CDR2 SYDVKM, per germline. This CDR3 spans 16 amino acids. With V trimmed by 7 bases and J by 5 bases, 11 bases remained unmatched. The DNA for the CDR3 is TGTGCCAGCACCCAATCCTTAGCGGGAGTAACCGGGGAGCTGTTTTTT. Protein product: CASTQSLAGVTGELFF.

This chain links TRBV28 with TRBJ2-5; TRBD2 matches 10 bases. With V trimmed by 5 bases and J by 2 bases, 8 bases remained unmatched. The germline V gene has CDR1 MDHEN and CDR2 SYDVKM. The CDR3 length is 16 residues. CDR3 residues: CASSKTSGSEQETQYF. The DNA of the CDR3 is TGTGCCAGCAGTAAGACTAGCGGGTCTGAACAAGAGACCCAGTACTTC.

V usage is TRBV5-1 and J usage is TRBJ2-7; D is perhaps TRBD1 (6 bases). Germline values: CDR1 SGHRS, CDR2 YFSETQ. This CDR3 region has 15 residues. Trimming took 0 bases from V and 6 from J, leaving 16 bases between them. The chain's CDR3 is CASSLAPGAVREQYF. CDR3 DNA sequence: TGCGCCAGCAGCTTGGCCCCAGGGGCGGTTCGCGAGCAGTACTTC.

V usage is TRBV27 and J usage is TRBJ2-1, with TRBD2 matching over 9 bases. The germline gives CDR1 MNHEY, CDR2 SMNVEV (reference sequence). Germline trimming cut 8 bases from V and 4 bases from J; bases unmatched to any gene: 6. The CDR3 has 14 amino acids. The CDR3 here is CASRRTSDYNEQFF. The CDR3 region has the DNA TGTGCCAGCCGCAGGACTAGCGATTACAATGAGCAGTTCTTC.

This clone was counted once. The V and J genes are TRBV29-1 and TRBJ2-3; TRBD1 agrees at 8 bases. Germline values: CDR1 SQVTM, CDR2 ANQGSEA. With 4 bases clipped from V and 5 bases from J, the junction kept 11 bases outside the gene matches. The CDR3 contains 15 residues. In DNA form, the CDR3 reads TGCAGCGTTGTTCCCAGGGGGCTAAGACAAGATACGCAGTATTTT. This encodes CSVVPRGLRQDTQYF.

The chain employs TRBV7-8 and TRBJ2-3, with 11 bases lining up with TRBD2. CDR1 is SGHVS, CDR2 FQNEAQ, per germline. The CDR3 is 17 residues long. V shed 5 bases, J shed 7 bases, and the junction held 14 bases outside the gene matches. The CDR3 protein is CASSEGLTSGSSNTQYF. The CDR3 nucleotides are TGTGCCAGCAGCGAAGGACTTACTAGCGGGAGTTCGAATACGCAGTATTTT.

The CDR3 DNA reads as TGTGCCAGCAGATCCCTTGGGGGGGAGCAGTTCTTC. Its protein is CASRSLGGEQFF. The V and J genes are TRBV5-4 and TRBJ2-1, with D tentatively TRBD2 (6 bases). V was clipped by 5 bases and J by 10 bases, with 13 bases between them. The CDR3 extends over 12 amino acids. Germline loops: CDR1 SGHNT, CDR2 YYREEE (reference sequence).

This chain joins TRBV10-3 and TRBJ2-1; 9 bases line up with TRBD1. The V gene's germline CDR1 is ENHRY and CDR2 SYGVKD. The CDR3 extends over 16 amino acids. With 2 bases clipped from V and 7 bases from J, the junction kept 9 bases outside the gene matches. The CDR3 DNA follows: TGTGCCATCAGTGAGGGAGCCGGGACAGGGATAAATGAGCAGTTCTTC. Its translation: CAISEGAGTGINEQFF.

The chain recombines TRBV4-3 with TRBJ2-1; D not certain. CDR1 is LGHNA and CDR2 is YSLEER in the germline V gene. The CDR3 is 13 amino acids. Trimming took off 3 bases at V and 9 bases at J, with 12 bases between the two ends. For the CDR3, the DNA is TGCGCCAGCAGCCACAACCCCGCCCGTGAGCAGTTCTTC. Translating gives CASSHNPAREQFF.

The chain combines TRBV18 with TRBJ2-7, with 14 bases that match TRBD2. Germline trimming cut 3 bases from V and 5 bases from J; bases unmatched to any gene: 9. Germline CDR1 is KGHSH and CDR2 is LQKENI. This CDR3 has 17 residues. The CDR3: CASSPPGTSGRIDEQYF. As DNA, the CDR3 is TGTGCCAGCTCACCCCCAGGGACTAGCGGGAGAATCGACGAGCAGTACTTC.

Remarks on this clone: The sample has other DNA sequences that encode this CDR3 too. The rearrangement links TRBV27 to TRBJ2-7; no definite D call. The V and J ends lost 1 base and 6 bases respectively, with 4 bases between them. From germline, CDR1 is MNHEY and CDR2 SMNVEV (reference sequence). CDR3 length equals 11 residues. CDR3 region: CASSLLGEQYF. DNA of the CDR3: TGTGCCAGCAGTTTATTGGGCGAGCAGTACTTC.

This chain joins TRBV7-9 and TRBJ2-7; 7 bases are shared with TRBD2. CDR3 length: 14 amino acids. Germline loops: CDR1 SEHNR, CDR2 FQNEAQ (reference sequence). With V trimmed by 4 bases and J by 6 bases, 9 bases remained unmatched. In DNA, the CDR3 is TGTGCCAGCAGCTCCCCGGCGGGAGTGGGCGAGCAGTACTTC. Protein product: CASSSPAGVGEQYF.

The chain combines TRBV4-1 with TRBJ1-3, with D unclear. V lost 4 bases to trimming and J lost 8 bases, with 15 bases between them. The CDR3 length is 14 residues. Germline-derived CDR1 and CDR2 are MGHRA and YSYEKL. The CDR3 here is CASSPGDGEDTIYF. The CDR3 DNA reads as TGCGCCAGCAGCCCAGGTGACGGGGAGGACACCATATATTTT.

The chain has TRBV6-6 and TRBJ2-7; D possibly corresponds to TRBD1 (5 bases). Germline V lookup: CDR1 MNHNY, CDR2 SVGAGI (reference sequence). This CDR3 spans 13 amino acids. Trimming shortened V by 6 bases and J by 2 bases, and 11 bases separated the two germline ends. The CDR3 bases are TGTGCCAGCAGCGTGACAGATCCCTACGAGCAGTACTTC. Its protein product is CASSVTDPYEQYF.

This chain joins TRBV9 and TRBJ2-6; D may be TRBD2 (5 bases). Trimming stripped 0 bases from V and 2 bases from J, with 9 bases between. Germline CDR1 and CDR2: SGDLS and YYNGEE. The CDR3 spans 16 residues. The CDR3: CASSVERQTGANVLTF. The CDR3, as DNA: TGTGCCAGCAGCGTAGAGCGGCAGACTGGGGCCAACGTCCTGACTTTC.

The chain employs TRBV30 and TRBJ2-7; TRBD2 matches at 14 bases. Per germline, CDR1 GTSNPN and CDR2 SVGIG (reference sequence). Losses at the gene ends were 0 bases for V and 11 bases for J; bases not matched to a gene: 12. The CDR3 is 16 residues long. CDR3 amino acids: CAWSVLSATSGRGKYF. In DNA form, the CDR3 reads TGTGCCTGGAGTGTACTTTCCGCGACTAGCGGGAGGGGAAAGTACTTC.

The gene calls are TRBV6-6 and TRBJ2-2; unclear D gene. The V gene lost 0 bases and the J gene lost 4 bases, with 6 bases spanning the gap. The germline V gene encodes CDR1 MNHNY and CDR2 SVGAGI (reference sequence). CDR3 size: 14 residues. CDR3 sequence (DNA): TGTGCCAGCAGTTACTCCGACCTCACCGGGGAGCTGTTTTTT. Translation gives CASSYSDLTGELFF.

The J gene is TRBJ2-1, the V gene TRBV25-1, with 7 bases that match TRBD2. The V and J ends lost 4 bases and 0 bases, in that order; junction bases with no gene match: 6. The CDR3 has 16 amino acids. CDR1 and CDR2 (germline): MGHDK, SYGVNS. The DNA for the CDR3 is TGTGCCAGCAGTGGTCCGGCTAGCGGCTCCTACAATGAGCAGTTCTTC. Its protein product is CASSGPASGSYNEQFF.